This record concerns one TCR beta chain sequence. The target of this receptor is not known. The input lacks base qualities; no much larger clone sits a single base away. In the paper's terms, the treatment or condition label means: 19 received Ad26.COV2.S at low or high dose, single or two shots; about 5 received placebo; per-sample allocation not given. Repertoires of vaccine and placebo recipients were sequenced from samples taken on day 63 after the first injection. Between 29 July and 7 August 2020, Cohort 1b enrolled 20 to 30 adults aged 18-55 years at one site in Boston, USA. Ad26.COV2.S was a replication-incompetent adenovirus type 26 vector that expressed a prefusion-stabilized SARS-CoV-2 spike protein derived from the original Wuhan strain. V sheds 4 bases and J sheds 6 bases, leaving 18 bases between their ends. Including the terminal cysteine and phenylalanine, the CDR3 comprises 16 residues. The read is trimmed to its CDR3 DNA, 48 bases read in frame from base 1. CDR1 and CDR2 are read off the germline V gene as LGHNA and YSLEER.

The sample originates from a study of Ad26.COV2.S vaccination and SARS-CoV-2 variants (TCRdb year 2021). As for the study more broadly: Donors in the vaccine arm were drawn from COV1001, a multicentre, randomized, double-blind, placebo-controlled phase I-IIa trial testing Ad26.COV2.S in healthy adults. A total of roughly 30 samples were included in the TCR-sequenced set, comprising about 20 Ad26.COV2.S vaccine recipients, 5 placebo recipients and 8 SARS-CoV-2 convalescent individuals. Blinding of investigators to trial group allocation was maintained during experiments and outcome assessment. Ad26.COV2.S was administered intramuscularly at 5 x 10^10 or 1 x 10^11 viral particles, either as a single shot or as two shots given 56 days apart. Trial participants were randomized into five groups of five, in which low-dose or high-dose Ad26.COV2.S was given once or twice, or placebo was given on both occasions. TCRbeta repertoire sequencing served as the tool for gauging how specific and how broad the SARS-CoV-2-reactive T cell receptors were following Ad26.COV2.S vaccination. Study-wide conclusions, independent of this receptor: Vaccine and placebo recipients had comparable non-spike TCR breadth, which fits with the vaccine containing only spike. Ad26.COV2.S recipients had higher spike-specific TCR breadth than placebo recipients (P = 0.0014). It was noted by the authors that total T cell responses may have been underestimated by the TCR breadth and depth analyses. The study was not powered for comparison of responses between vaccine doses or regimens. After vaccination, spike-specific CD8+ and CD4+ T cell responses were reported to show substantial breadth.

TCRbeta CDR3 regions were sequenced with the immunoSEQ Assay. After extraction, genomic DNA underwent amplification by bias-controlled multiplex PCR, followed by high-throughput sequencing. On the study's bioinformatics: Collapsing and filtering of sequences were performed to quantify the absolute abundance of each unique TCRbeta CDR3 region. T cell fraction was estimated by normalization of TCRbeta template counts to usable DNA, with usable DNA being measured through amplification of reference genes present in all nucleated cells. Repertoire TCRs were annotated as SARS-CoV-2-specific by exact matching of V gene, CDR3 amino acid sequence and J gene to a known reactive TCR set. MIRA supplied the reference SARS-CoV-2 TCR set, which was filtered for enrichment in COVID-19-positive ImmuneCODE repertoires so that public or cross-reactive TCRs were removed. Drawing on the MIRA antigens, annotated TCRs were analysed further at the level of specific ORF or position within ORF. Breadth was defined as annotated unique rearrangements over total unique productive rearrangements; depth was the summed frequency of those rearrangements. Group comparisons of TCR breadth used two-sided Wilcoxon rank-sum tests. TCRdb carries this immuneACCESS record with in-frame sequences only. Its versions omit some clonotypes, under half of them owing to an unresolved V gene in the studies checked, with the rest unexplained. D and trimming were read from the DNA, whereas the V and J calls and clone size are those reported in that table. The sample table contains some 480,000 clones; only one count was recorded for around 90% of them. The leading ten clones occupy 9.5% to 15% of the sample.

This specimen was peripheral blood, taken in a trial of Ad26.COV2.S vaccine versus placebo. Recombination joined TRBV4-3 with TRBJ2-2; too little of a D gene remains to name it. This clonotype was obtained from a person aged 18 to 65 who received the Ad26.COV2.S COVID-19 vaccine or a placebo. The DNA sequence follows: TGCGCCAGCAGCCCGCAAGTGAGCAAGGTTCCCGGGGAGCTGTTTTTT. Protein translation: CASSPQVSKVPGELFF.